The clone carrying this T cell receptor beta chain was found many times. Using its own MiXCR run on the RACE reads, TCRdb lists one record per CDR3 protein. The sample holds fewer than 150,000 distinct CDR3 sequences; roughly an eighth are singletons and the top ten take 0.92%. This entry belongs to a study of human T cells and chemical hapten exposure. Described time point: patch test 1, 2 weeks after DPC sensitization. Noted treatment: therapeutic diphenylcyclopropenone sensitization with weekly scalp DPC. V was shortened by 0 bases and J by 9 bases, with 10 bases between the two germline ends. The CDR3 length is 13 residues. From germline, CDR1 is SGHTA and CDR2 FQGTGA.

The V and J genes are TRBV7-3 and TRBJ2-3; perhaps TRBD1 as D (5 bases). The sequencing used whole blood, collected in connection with sensitization to the hapten diphenylcyclopropenone (DPC). The clonotype originates from a man aged 18 to 35 with alopecia areata. Some clones in this sample may be carry-over from other donors' samples. CDR3 sequence reads: CASSLTGQGTQYF. The CDR3 region has the DNA TGTGCCAGCAGCTTAACCGGACAAGGCACGCAGTATTTT.